This T cell receptor (beta chain) appears in the sequencing data of a study of T-cell memory formation after mild COVID-19. Study-wide context: In these data, TCR clusters were largely donor specific. Study-wide findings and caveats: The finding that pre-infection memory included some responding clones suggested that cross-reactive memory joined. Whether second-wave clones peaking at day 37 were SARS-CoV-2 specific went unconfirmed.

With constant-segment primers, 5'RACE yielded cDNA libraries of TCR alpha and TCR beta that carried sample barcodes and UMIs. TCRdb independently ran MiXCR on the 5' RACE reads; one entry per CDR3 protein. Of under 250,000 distinct CDR3 sequences listed, about 16% were seen once; the top ten hold 2.1%. Comment on this clonotype: What it binds is not known.

There are 18 residues in the CDR3. J lost 9 bases, V lost 6 bases, and 19 bases had no gene match. CDR1 is MNHNY and CDR2 is SVGAGI in the germline V gene (reference sequence). The chain uses TRBV6-6 and TRBJ2-1, with 11 nucleotides matching TRBD2. The material sequenced was PBMCs or a T cell subset sorted from them (not recorded which). The source is an adult woman who had mild COVID-19 (a few samples of this study predate the infection). Cell type and time point are not known. CDR3 in amino acids: CASSETNLAGGPMSEQFF. Written as DNA, the CDR3 is TGTGCCAGCAGCGAGACGAACTTAGCGGGGGGGCCGATGAGTGAGCAGTTCTTC.